A single sample is the source of the 18 T cell receptor beta chains below, sequenced in a study of shared clonotypes between healthy human individuals. Measured with immunoSEQ multiplex PCR; TCRdb has only the in-frame clones, and not every one. The sample lists about 1.1 million clones; about 72% were seen once. The sequencing sample was made of memory CD4+ T cells from PBMCs. Sample subset: CD45RA-negative fraction. These receptors all come from a man between 18 and 29 years old in good health. Some clones in this sample may be carry-over from other donors' samples.

This chain connects TRBV5-4 to TRBJ1-1; D is unclear. The V end was cut by 4 bases, the J end by 6 bases, with 16 bases between. Germline V gives CDR1 SGHNT, CDR2 YYREEE (reference sequence). The length of the CDR3 is 14 residues. The CDR3 sequence is CASSVDLGVPEAFF. As DNA, the CDR3 is TGTGCCAGCAGCGTGGACCTGGGTGTGCCTGAAGCTTTCTTT.

This rearrangement joins TRBV5-6 to TRBJ2-3, with 7 bases lining up with TRBD1. In germline, CDR1 is SGHDT, CDR2 YYEEEE. The CDR3 totals 13 residues. V shed 4 bases and J 5 bases; nucleotides not matched to a gene: 4. The CDR3 DNA sequence: TGTGCCAGCAGCCCTCGGGACAGAGATACGCAGTATTTT. As protein: CASSPRDRDTQYF.

Comment on this clone: This CDR3 is also generated by other DNA sequences in the sample. The chain employs TRBV9 and TRBJ2-3; TRBD1 might be the D (6 bases). The CDR3 spans 15 residues. Trimming took 0 bases from V and 3 from J, leaving 11 bases between them. The germline gives CDR1 SGDLS, CDR2 YYNGEE. The CDR3 DNA reads TGTGCCAGCAGCGTAGAACAGGGCGGGACAGATACGCAGTATTTT. It yields the protein CASSVEQGGTDTQYF.

The gene calls are TRBV6-1 and TRBJ1-2; 8 bases align to TRBD1. Germline CDR1 MNHNS, CDR2 SASEGT. V trimming: 4 bases; J trimming: 3 bases; junction bases outside the gene matches: 4. The CDR3 length is 14 residues. The CDR3 DNA is TGTGCCAGCAGTGCCGGACAGGGTGACTATGGCTACACCTTC. Encoded protein: CASSAGQGDYGYTF.

The chain uses TRBV6-5 and TRBJ2-7; D perhaps matches TRBD1 (7 bases). Trimming removed 0 bases at V and 3 bases at J, with 12 bases between. CDR1 is MNHEY and CDR2 is SVGAGI in the germline V gene. The CDR3 is 15 residues long. Here the CDR3 reads CASSYSAGGSYEQYF. CDR3 sequence (DNA): TGTGCCAGCAGTTACTCAGCAGGGGGGAGCTACGAGCAGTACTTC.

The gene calls are TRBV10-2 and TRBJ2-7, with 7 positions matching TRBD1. This CDR3 has 14 residues. CDR1 is WSHSY, CDR2 SAAADI, per germline. After removal of 3 bases from V and 2 bases from J, the junction contained 4 bases not matched to a gene. The CDR3 nucleotides are TGCGCCAGCAGTGAAGGGACAGCAACCTACGAGCAGTACTTC. It codes for CASSEGTATYEQYF.

This clone has just a few counts. The gene calls are TRBV7-2 and TRBJ2-5; the D gene is possibly TRBD2 (7 bases). Germline V gene sequence: CDR1 SGHTA, CDR2 FQGNSA. The V gene lost 5 bases and the J gene lost 5 bases, with 18 bases spanning the gap. The CDR3 has 15 amino acids. The CDR3 region is CASSQLGGGRETQYF. The DNA of the CDR3 is TGTGCCAGCAGCCAACTTGGGGGGGGGCGTGAGACCCAGTACTTC.

This chain connects TRBV7-2 to TRBJ2-3; a weak D match, TRBD2 (6 bases). The CDR3 is 13 amino acids. V gave up 5 bases and J gave up 3 bases, with 9 bases separating them. The V gene's germline CDR1 is SGHTA and CDR2 FQGNSA. The CDR3 bases are TGTGCCAGCAGCCCGGGGAGGACAGATACGCAGTATTTT. This gives the protein CASSPGRTDTQYF.

J is TRBJ1-4 and V is TRBV9; no reliable D call. This CDR3 contains 15 residues. Germline CDR1 SGDLS, CDR2 YYNGEE. The V and J ends lost 0 bases and 4 bases respectively, with 10 bases between them. CDR3 in DNA: TGTGCCAGCAGCGTAGGACGGTCCCTTAATGAAAAACTGTTTTTT. It yields the protein CASSVGRSLNEKLFF.

The chain joins TRBV28 to TRBJ1-2; weak D call: TRBD1 (5 bases). The CDR3 sequence is 14 residues long. Trimming pared 3 bases from V and 5 bases from J, leaving 13 bases between. Germline-derived CDR1 and CDR2 are MDHEN and SYDVKM. CDR3 in amino acids: CASSLLGAGYGYTF. The CDR3 coding sequence is TGTGCCAGCAGTTTGTTAGGGGCTGGGTATGGCTACACCTTC.

J is TRBJ2-3 and V is TRBV5-4; 8 nucleotides agree with TRBD2. V shed 3 bases and J 1 base; nucleotides not matched to a gene: 10. CDR1 and CDR2 from the germline V gene are SGHNT and YYREEE (reference sequence). The CDR3 runs 17 residues. DNA for the CDR3: TGTGCCAGCAGCTACGAAACGGGAGGGCGGGGCACAGATACGCAGTATTTT. Translated, it gives CASSYETGGRGTDTQYF.

CDR3 amino acids: CAISDRVYNEQFF. CDR3 nucleotides: TGTGCCATCAGTGACAGGGTTTACAATGAGCAGTTCTTC. J is TRBJ2-1 and V is TRBV10-3; D is possibly TRBD1 (5 bases). This CDR3 is 13 amino acids long. The V and J ends lost 3 bases and 4 bases respectively, with 7 bases between them. CDR1 is ENHRY, CDR2 SYGVKD, per germline.

This sequence joins TRBV5-1 and TRBJ1-3; TRBD1 is a possible D gene (5 bases). Germline V gene data show CDR1 as SGHRS and CDR2 as YFSETQ. Trimming removed 4 bases at V and 4 bases at J, with 15 bases between. The CDR3 extends over 15 amino acids. The CDR3 loop is CASSLPGTGGNTIYF. The DNA for the CDR3 is TGCGCCAGCAGCCTTCCCGGGACGGGAGGAAACACCATATATTTT.

This rearrangement joins TRBV27 to TRBJ1-5; no clear D. Trimming took 3 bases from V and 3 from J, leaving 3 bases between them. The V gene's germline CDR1 is MNHEY and CDR2 SMNVEV (reference sequence). This CDR3 has 12 residues. In nucleotides, the CDR3 is TGTGCCAGCAGTTTTCCCAATCAGCCCCAGCATTTT. This sequence encodes CASSFPNQPQHF.

The J gene is TRBJ2-7, the V gene TRBV27; 11 bases fit TRBD1. Per germline, CDR1 MNHEY and CDR2 SMNVEV (reference sequence). V gave up 1 base and J gave up 5 bases; unmatched junction bases: 13. The CDR3 length is 18 residues. DNA for the CDR3: TGTGCCAGCAGTTTATGGGGTAGGGACAGGGGGTTTATCCACGAGCAGTACTTC. As protein: CASSLWGRDRGFIHEQYF.

This chain joins TRBV28 and TRBJ2-7; TRBD1 agrees at 8 bases. Per the germline V gene, CDR1 is MDHEN and CDR2 is SYDVKM. The CDR3 sequence is 12 residues long. With 8 bases clipped from V and 3 bases from J, the junction kept 3 bases outside the gene matches. The DNA of the CDR3 is TGTGCCAGCCAGACAGGGGTCTACGAGCAGTACTTC. Protein sequence: CASQTGVYEQYF.

The V call is TRBV6-1, the J call TRBJ2-1; tentatively, D is TRBD2 (6 bases). The germline V and J ends were trimmed by 2 bases and 4 bases, with 12 bases remaining between them. CDR3 size: 15 residues. Germline CDR1 reads MNHNS; CDR2 reads SASEGT. The DNA for the CDR3 is TGTGCCAGCAGTGAACCCCGGGACTTATACAATGAGCAGTTCTTC. Its translation: CASSEPRDLYNEQFF.

Comment on this clone: The limits of the CDR3 on the DNA are not certain, so only TCRdb's listed CDR3 is given. This sequence joins TRBV5-1 and TRBJ2-5; the table's D call of TRBD2 was not tested on the DNA. Looked up from germline, CDR1 is SGHRS and CDR2 is YFSETQ. 15 amino acids form the CDR3, both terminal residues included. The chain's CDR3 is CASSFGPGNQETQYF.